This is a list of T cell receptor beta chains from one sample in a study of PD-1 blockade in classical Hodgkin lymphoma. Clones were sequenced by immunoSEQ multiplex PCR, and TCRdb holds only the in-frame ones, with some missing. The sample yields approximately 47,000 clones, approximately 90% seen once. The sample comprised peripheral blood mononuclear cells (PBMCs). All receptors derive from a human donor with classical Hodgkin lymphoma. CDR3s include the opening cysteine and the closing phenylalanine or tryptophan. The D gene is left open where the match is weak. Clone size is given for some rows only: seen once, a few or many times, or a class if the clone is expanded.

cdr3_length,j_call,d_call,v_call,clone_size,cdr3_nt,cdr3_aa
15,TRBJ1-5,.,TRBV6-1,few,TGTGCCAGCAGGGCAACAGGGACGGCCAATCAGCCCCAGCATTTT,CASRATGTANQPQHF
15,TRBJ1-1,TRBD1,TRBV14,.,TGTGCCAGCAGGCCTGCCGGGACAGGGGCCTATGAAGCTTTCTTT,CASRPAGTGAYEAFF
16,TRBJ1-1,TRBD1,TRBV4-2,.,TGTGCCAGCAGCCAAGGTATAGGGGGCGGAGGAACTGAAGCTTTCTTT,CASSQGIGGGGTEAFF
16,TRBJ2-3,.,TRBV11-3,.,TGTGCCAGCAGCCAACAGACCCTAGTTAGGATCGATACGCAGTATTTT,CASSQQTLVRIDTQYF
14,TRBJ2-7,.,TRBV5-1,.,TGCGCCAGCAGCGACAAGACAGGATCCTACGAGCAGTACTTC,CASSDKTGSYEQYF
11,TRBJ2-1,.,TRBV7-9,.,TGTGCCAGCAGCCCTAGGAATGAGCAGTTCTTC,CASSPRNEQFF
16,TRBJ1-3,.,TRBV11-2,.,TGTGCCAGCAGCTTAGTCCCGCTAAGCTCTGGAAACACCATATATTTT,CASSLVPLSSGNTIYF
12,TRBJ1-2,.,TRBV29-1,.,TGCAGCGTTGTAACCGAAAACTATGGCTACACCTTC,CSVVTENYGYTF
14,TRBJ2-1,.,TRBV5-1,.,TGCGCCAGCAGCTTGGCTGGAAACGTCAATGAGCAGTTCTTC,CASSLAGNVNEQFF
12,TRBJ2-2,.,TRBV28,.,TGTGCCAGCAGTTTCAACACCGGGGAGCTGTTTTTT,CASSFNTGELFF
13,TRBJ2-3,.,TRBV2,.,TGTGCCAGCAGTTTAGAGGTCCCAGATACGCAGTATTTT,CASSLEVPDTQYF
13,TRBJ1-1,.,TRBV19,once,TGTGCCAGTAGCTGGGGGGGTAGCACTGAAGCTTTCTTT,CASSWGGSTEAFF
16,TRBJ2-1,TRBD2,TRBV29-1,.,TGCAGCGTTGCGAGGCAGCCGGGACTAGCGGGTAATGAGCAGTTCTTC,CSVARQPGLAGNEQFF
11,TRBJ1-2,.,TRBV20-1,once,TGCAGTGCTAGAGGGGTCTATGGCTACACCTTC,CSARGVYGYTF
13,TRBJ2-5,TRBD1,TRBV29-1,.,TGCAGCGTTGATCCGGACAGGGGGGAGACCCAGTACTTC,CSVDPDRGETQYF
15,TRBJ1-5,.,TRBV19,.,TGTGCCAGTAGACTTACAGAGAATAGCAATCAGCCCCAGCATTTT,CASRLTENSNQPQHF
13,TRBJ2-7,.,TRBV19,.,TGTGCCAGTAGTCCTGTAATTGGGAGCGAGCAGTACTTC,CASSPVIGSEQYF